The clone carrying this T cell receptor (beta chain) was recorded a few times. Its antigen remains unknown. Trimming removed 7 bases from V and 6 bases from J; junction bases left unmatched: 8. The CDR3 runs 13 residues. Germline CDR1 and CDR2: MNHEY and SVGAGI. The record originates from a study of Graves' ophthalmopathy and Graves' hyperthyroidism. Study outcomes and limitations: Predictions made by the model for ophthalmopathy progression reached 55% to 71% sensitivity and approximately 72% specificity.

Amplification targeted the TCR beta CDR3 regions, with RNA transcripts as the source material. RT-PCR in the first round used HTBI primers; a second-round multiplex PCR followed. TCRdb redid the calling of the multiplex PCR reads with MiXCR, one entry per CDR3 protein. The table has about 740,000 distinct CDR3 sequences, about 44% seen once. This rearrangement joins TRBV6-5 to TRBJ2-7; 8 nucleotides line up with TRBD2. The source of this sequence is an adult man with Graves' ophthalmopathy. Input material: peripheral blood. CDR3 in DNA: TGTGCCAGCAATTTTCGGGGGGGGTTCGAGCAGTACTTC. It codes for CASNFRGGFEQYF.